This T cell receptor (beta chain) is from a study of T cells after yellow fever vaccination. Overall study context: Fractions of limited cellularity were prepared by means of SMART-Seq v4 Ultra Low Input.

By 5'RACE template switching, TCR cDNA was produced, with a universal primer site and UMIs added in the process. TCRdb analysed the 5' RACE reads with MiXCR anew, one entry per CDR3 protein. This repertoire shows approximately 330,000 distinct CDR3 sequences, approximately 4% found once; its top ten account for around 24%. General study points: Subsequent booster samples again held most clones from primary vaccination (96% CD4, roughly 88% CD8).

This clonotype was recorded at least ten times. No antigen is known for it. The receptor was isolated from a man aged 18 to 30 who received the YFV17D yellow fever vaccine. This material consisted of PBMCs, taken 5 days after the yellow fever booster vaccination.

Here the CDR3 reads CASSERDGPYEQYF. The CDR3 DNA is TGCGCCAGCAGTGAAAGGGACGGCCCCTACGAGCAGTACTTC. The gene calls are TRBV10-2 and TRBJ2-7; D is tentatively TRBD1 or TRBD2 (5 bases each). The germline V gene has CDR1 WSHSY and CDR2 SAAADI. The CDR3 spans 14 residues. Trimming shortened V by 3 bases and J by 2 bases, and 11 bases separated the two germline ends.